This passage covers 29 T cell receptor beta chains from one sample sequenced in a study of blood T cell repertoires in COVID-19. Libraries were prepared by immunoSEQ multiplex PCR; TCRdb keeps only in-frame clonotypes and omits some of them. The sample shows about 270,000 clones, approximately 92% of them seen only once. The sequenced sample was peripheral blood. The receptors here all came from a person under 35 with COVID-19, enrolled during active disease.

This sequence joins TRBV5-6 and TRBJ1-1; 9 positions agree with TRBD1. V trimming: 4 bases; J trimming: 9 bases; junction bases outside the gene matches: 7. Germline CDR1 is SGHDT and CDR2 is YYEEEE. There are 13 residues in the CDR3. In DNA, the CDR3 is TGTGCCAGCAGCCCAGGACAGGGGCGTCAAGCTTTCTTT. Translating it yields CASSPGQGRQAFF.

CDR3: CASSIGGGPAFF. For the CDR3, the DNA is TGTGCCAGTAGTATAGGGGGGGGGCCGGCTTTCTTT. The genes are TRBV19 and TRBJ1-1; D perhaps matches TRBD1 (6 bases). The V and J ends lost 1 base and 11 bases respectively, with 11 bases between them. In germline, CDR1 is LNHDA, CDR2 SQIVND (reference sequence). This CDR3 contains 12 residues.

The V call is TRBV2, the J call TRBJ2-2; 9 bases agree with TRBD1. The length of the CDR3 is 15 residues. The V segment lost 7 bases and the J segment 7 bases; nucleotides outside the gene matches: 10. Germline CDR1 SNHLY, CDR2 FYNNEI. The CDR3: CASIPVQGAVGELFF. As DNA, the CDR3 is TGTGCCAGCATTCCGGTACAGGGGGCAGTCGGGGAGCTGTTTTTT. Full variable domain (remainder filled in from reference TRBV2 and TRBJ2-2): EPEVTQTPSHQVTQMGQEVILRCVPISNHLYFYWYRQILGQKVEFLVSFYNNEISEKSEIFDDQFSVERPDGSNFTLKIRSTKLEDSAMYFCASIPVQGAVGELFFGEGSRLTVL.

The chain carries TRBV9 and TRBJ2-1; 9 bases agree with TRBD1. In germline, CDR1 is SGDLS, CDR2 YYNGEE. The CDR3 runs 14 residues. Losses at the gene ends were 3 bases for V and 8 bases for J; bases not matched to a gene: 6. Written as DNA, the CDR3 is TGTGCCAGCAGCGCCGGGACAGGGATGGATGAGCAGTTCTTC. Protein: CASSAGTGMDEQFF.

The chain links TRBV7-2 to TRBJ2-3; D is uncertain. Germline-derived CDR1 and CDR2 are SGHTA and FQGNSA. Trimming shortened V by 1 base and J by 2 bases, and 7 bases separated the two germline ends. This CDR3 contains 14 residues. As DNA, the CDR3 is TGTGCCAGCAGCTTAGACCTAGACACAGATACGCAGTATTTT. Translating it yields CASSLDLDTDTQYF.

V and J are TRBV7-9 and TRBJ1-2; D is perhaps TRBD1 (6 bases). The CDR3 length is 14 residues. Germline V CDR1 and CDR2: SEHNR, FQNEAQ (reference sequence). V was clipped by 3 bases and J by 8 bases, with 16 bases between them. The CDR3 region has the DNA TGTGCCAGCAGCTTCGGACAGACCTCTGGCGGCTACACCTTC. The encoded protein is CASSFGQTSGGYTF.

This rearrangement joins TRBV12-5 to TRBJ2-2; 8 nucleotides align to TRBD1. Trimming at V came to 6 bases and at J to 1 base, leaving 4 bases not matched to a gene. The CDR3 covers 15 residues. Germline V gene lookup returns CDR1 LGHNT and CDR2 FRNRAP. The CDR3 here is CASGVGQGNTGELFF. CDR3 DNA sequence: TGTGCTAGTGGGGTAGGACAGGGGAACACCGGGGAGCTGTTTTTT.

The V gene is TRBV24-1, the J gene TRBJ1-5; the match to TRBD1 covers 8 bases. V was clipped by 4 bases and J by 3 bases; unmatched bases: 10. CDR1 and CDR2 (germline): KGHDR, SFDVKD. The CDR3 is 17 amino acids. The CDR3 loop is CATSEAGTGLHNQPQHF. CDR3 in DNA: TGTGCCACCAGTGAAGCGGGGACAGGCCTCCACAATCAGCCCCAGCATTTT.

The genes are TRBV7-3 and TRBJ2-2; maybe TRBD1 (5 bases). Trimming removed 4 bases at V and 6 bases at J, with 9 bases between. Per germline, CDR1 SGHTA and CDR2 FQGTGA. The CDR3 length is 13 residues. The CDR3 spells CASSSQGAGELFF. The DNA for the CDR3 is TGTGCCAGCAGCTCCCAGGGTGCCGGGGAGCTGTTTTTT.

This clone was counted only a few times. The chain joins TRBV12-3 or TRBV12-4 to TRBJ1-2; TRBD1 is a possible D gene (6 bases). The CDR3 is 12 residues long. V was pared by 5 bases and J by 5 bases, with 9 bases between. CDR3 in amino acids: CASSAGAYGYTF. As DNA, the CDR3 is TGTGCCAGCAGTGCAGGGGCGTATGGCTACACCTTC.

The rearrangement joins TRBV4-1 to TRBJ1-1; 7 bases fit TRBD1. The germline V gene encodes CDR1 MGHRA and CDR2 YSYEKL. J lost 0 bases, V lost 0 bases, and 4 bases had no gene match. The CDR3 is made up of 16 amino acids. In DNA, the CDR3 is TGCGCCAGCAGCCAAGATTGGCAGGGGGTGAACACTGAAGCTTTCTTT. Its protein product is CASSQDWQGVNTEAFF.

This clone was seen a handful of times. The V call is TRBV7-9, the J call TRBJ2-1, with 10 bases that match TRBD2. This CDR3 is built from 14 residues. Germline values: CDR1 SEHNR, CDR2 FQNEAQ (reference sequence). After removal of 6 bases from V and 10 bases from J, the junction contained 9 bases not matched to a gene. The CDR3 sequence is CASRSSLAGEEQFF. The CDR3 DNA sequence: TGTGCCAGCAGATCATCGCTAGCGGGAGAGGAGCAGTTCTTC.

This chain links TRBV27 with TRBJ1-4; the D gene is possibly TRBD1 (6 bases). The CDR3 is 16 residues long. CDR1 MNHEY and CDR2 SMNVEV come from the germline V gene (reference sequence). Trimming removed 1 base from V and 7 bases from J, with 16 bases in between. The CDR3 DNA follows: TGTGCCAGCAGTTTATATGGGGGCGCAGTGGGTGAAAAACTGTTTTTT. It codes for CASSLYGGAVGEKLFF.

Details on this clone: Additional DNA sequences in this sample encode the identical CDR3. The V call is TRBV20-1, the J call TRBJ2-5, with no clear D. The germline V gene has CDR1 DFQATT and CDR2 SNEGSKA (reference sequence). This CDR3 is 10 amino acids long. Trimming pared 4 bases from V and 5 bases from J, leaving 5 bases between. The CDR3 loop reads CSAILETQYF. The CDR3 DNA reads as TGCAGTGCTATCTTGGAGACCCAGTACTTC.

This chain joins TRBV14 and TRBJ1-1, with D unclear. With 4 bases removed from V and 1 base from J, the gap between germline ends came to 7 bases. CDR1 and CDR2 from the germline V gene are SGHDN and FVKESK. This CDR3 spans 13 amino acids. Written as DNA, the CDR3 is TGTGCCAGCAGCCCGGTACCGAACACTGAAGCTTTCTTT. Protein sequence: CASSPVPNTEAFF. Filled out from reference TRBV14 and TRBJ1-1, the complete variable domain reads EAGVTQFPSHSVIEKGQTVTLRCDPISGHDNLYWYRRVMGKEIKFLLHFVKESKQDESGMPNNRFLAERTGGTYSTLKVQPAELEDSGVYFCASSPVPNTEAFFGQGTRLTVV.

The table lists this clone with a few counts. The V call is TRBV7-8, the J call TRBJ2-5, with 9 nucleotides matching TRBD2. The germline V gene encodes CDR1 SGHVS and CDR2 FQNEAQ. J was trimmed by 1 base and V by 1 base; bases with no gene match: 7. There are 17 residues in the CDR3. CDR3 DNA: TGTGCCAGCAGCTTAGTTCTAGCGGGGACCATCCAAGAGACCCAGTACTTC. Its translation is CASSLVLAGTIQETQYF.

The chain is built from TRBV11-2 and TRBJ1-1; tentatively, D is TRBD1 (6 bases). Germline V CDR1 and CDR2: SGHAT, FQNNGV. V lost 6 bases and J 2 bases, leaving 13 bases between the germline ends. This CDR3 region has 14 residues. The CDR3 sequence is CASRHLRGNTEAFF. The DNA for the CDR3 is TGTGCCAGCAGACACCTCAGGGGAAACACTGAAGCTTTCTTT.

The chain uses TRBV3-1 (or the pseudogene TRBV3-2) and TRBJ2-3, with 9 bases fitting TRBD1. Germline CDR1 and CDR2: LGHDT and YNNKEL (reference sequence). V lost 3 bases and J lost 1; bases outside the gene matches: 5. The CDR3 contains 16 residues. This chain's CDR3 is CASSHRTGVGTDTQYF. The CDR3 DNA reads TGTGCCAGCAGCCATCGGACAGGGGTGGGCACAGATACGCAGTATTTT.

V and J are TRBV7-9 and TRBJ2-1; D is unclear. The CDR3 is 12 residues long. Trimming shortened V by 4 bases and J by 12 bases, and 13 bases separated the two germline ends. CDR1 and CDR2 from the germline V gene are SEHNR and FQNEAQ (reference sequence). For the CDR3, the DNA is TGTGCCAGCAGCTCCACTACGGCGGTGCAGTTCTTC. Amino acid sequence: CASSSTTAVQFF.

This clone was counted only a few times. The J gene is TRBJ1-3, the V gene TRBV4-3, with D possibly TRBD1 on 5 matching bases. The V end was cut by 3 bases, the J end by 1 base, with 13 bases between. The CDR3 has 16 amino acids. Germline values: CDR1 LGHNA, CDR2 YSLEER. CDR3 nucleotide sequence: TGCGCCAGCAGCCAGTGGGGCAGGCCATCTGGAAACACCATATATTTT. Translating gives CASSQWGRPSGNTIYF.

The chain links TRBV5-8 to TRBJ2-3, with 10 positions matching TRBD2. The germline V gene encodes CDR1 SGHTS and CDR2 YDEGEE. The CDR3 has 15 residues. The junction had 3 bases not matched to a gene; V was cut back by 4 bases and J by 1 base. Here the CDR3 DNA reads TGTGCCAGCAGCCCCGGGACTAGCGGCACAGATACGCAGTATTTT. Amino acid sequence: CASSPGTSGTDTQYF.

The V and J genes are TRBV7-2 and TRBJ2-7; possibly TRBD2 for D (6 bases). The CDR3 length is 15 residues. Germline CDR1 SGHTA, CDR2 FQGNSA. Trimming took 5 bases from V and 0 from J, leaving 14 bases between them. The CDR3 bases are TGTGCCAGCAGCCTGGGTGCGGGATTCTCCTACGAGCAGTACTTC. This encodes CASSLGAGFSYEQYF.

The genes are TRBV7-9 and TRBJ2-5; possibly TRBD1 for D (6 bases). Per the germline V gene, CDR1 is SEHNR and CDR2 is FQNEAQ (reference sequence). Trimming stripped 7 bases from V and 5 bases from J, with 8 bases between. The CDR3 length is 11 residues. The CDR3 protein is CASKQGETQYF. For the CDR3, the DNA is TGTGCCAGCAAACAGGGCGAGACCCAGTACTTC.

This clone has a handful of counts. The chain joins TRBV3-1 (or the pseudogene TRBV3-2) to TRBJ1-3; 9 nucleotides line up with TRBD1. There are 16 residues in the CDR3. Trimming took 5 bases from V and 2 from J; bases not matched to a gene: 7. CDR1 and CDR2 (germline): LGHDT, YNNKEL (reference sequence). This CDR3 reads CASSGRTGAAGNTIYF. In nucleotides, the CDR3 is TGTGCCAGCAGCGGGCGGACAGGGGCGGCTGGAAACACCATATATTTT.

The chain carries TRBV24-1 and TRBJ2-5; D is possibly TRBD1 (6 bases). The CDR3 covers 16 residues. V was shortened by 0 bases and J by 5 bases, with 15 bases between the two germline ends. Germline V CDR1 and CDR2: KGHDR, SFDVKD. CDR3 protein: CATSDLGGFGSETQYF. CDR3 bases: TGTGCCACCAGTGATTTGGGGGGCTTTGGGTCGGAGACCCAGTACTTC.

The J gene is TRBJ1-2, the V gene TRBV7-2, with TRBD1 identical over 7 bases. Germline V gene data show CDR1 as SGHTA and CDR2 as FQGNSA. This CDR3 contains 15 residues. V lost 3 bases and J lost 4; bases outside the gene matches: 8. In DNA, the CDR3 is TGTGCCAGCAGCTTCGATTACAGGGGACGCTATGGCTACACCTTC. It encodes CASSFDYRGRYGYTF.

The chain has TRBV19 and TRBJ2-7; D unclear. There are 14 residues in the CDR3. Trimming shortened V by 2 bases and J by 1 base, and 9 bases separated the two germline ends. Germline CDR1 and CDR2: LNHDA and SQIVND (reference sequence). The DNA for the CDR3 is TGTGCCAGTAGTATATTTTCGAGTTCCTACGAGCAGTACTTC. Translated: CASSIFSSSYEQYF.

The chain carries TRBV5-1 and TRBJ1-1; TRBD1 agrees at 8 bases. Germline V gives CDR1 SGHRS, CDR2 YFSETQ. CDR3 length: 15 amino acids. V shed 0 bases, J shed 5 bases, and the junction held 6 bases outside the gene matches. This CDR3 is CASSLVAGGETEAFF. The CDR3 DNA reads as TGCGCCAGCAGCTTGGTGGCAGGGGGCGAAACTGAAGCTTTCTTT.

The rearrangement uses TRBV27 and TRBJ2-7; D possibly corresponds to TRBD2 (6 bases). CDR3 size: 14 residues. V dropped 3 bases and J dropped 6 bases, with 15 bases sitting between them. The germline V gene encodes CDR1 MNHEY and CDR2 SMNVEV (reference sequence). CDR3 DNA sequence: TGTGCCAGCAGTTTGGGCGGGGCGGCGGCCGAGCAGTACTTC. Its protein is CASSLGGAAAEQYF.